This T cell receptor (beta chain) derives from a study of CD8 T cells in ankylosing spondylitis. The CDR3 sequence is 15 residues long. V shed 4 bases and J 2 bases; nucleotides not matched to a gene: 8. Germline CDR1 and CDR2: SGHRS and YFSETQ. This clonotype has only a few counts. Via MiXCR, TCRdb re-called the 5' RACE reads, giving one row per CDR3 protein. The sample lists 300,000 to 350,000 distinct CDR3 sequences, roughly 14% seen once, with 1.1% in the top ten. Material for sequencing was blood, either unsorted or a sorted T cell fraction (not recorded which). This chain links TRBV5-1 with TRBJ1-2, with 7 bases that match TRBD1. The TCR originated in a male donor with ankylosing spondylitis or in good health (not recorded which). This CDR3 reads CASSPGTVKNYGYTF. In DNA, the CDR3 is TGCGCCAGCAGCCCCGGGACAGTCAAAAACTATGGCTACACCTTC.